A selection of T cell receptor beta chains follows, all from one sample in a study of OX40 agonist ivuxolimab in advanced cancers. Method: immunoSEQ multiplex PCR; TCRdb's copy keeps in-frame clones and lacks some. The sample lists around 19,000 clones, 65% to 90% occurring once. The specimen comprised CD4+ or CD8+ T cells sorted from blood, sampled in a trial of the OX40 agonist ivuxolimab. These receptors all come from an adult with an advanced solid tumor such as melanoma, head and neck, liver or kidney cancer. Each CDR3 is given without its conserved first and last residue.

J	V	CDR3
-	TRBV19	ASSNPTGNWGEQY
TRBJ2-1	TRBV2	ASRETSGGTEQF
TRBJ2-2	TRBV29-1	SAGQGAGELF
TRBJ2-1	TRBV30	AWSPLTSGRVNEQF
TRBJ1-1	TRBV5-1	ASSLRGGIEAF
TRBJ1-2	TRBV4-3	ASSASASRPLGGYT
TRBJ2-3	TRBV5-1	ASSGSGTSTDTQY
TRBJ2-5	TRBV19	ASSMRHGETQY
TRBJ1-2	TRBV5-5	ASSRMGQGSNYGYT
TRBJ2-7	TRBV20-1	SASGRDEQY
TRBJ2-3	TRBV9	ASSVDQSPDTQY
TRBJ2-6	TRBV29-1	SVRPGHHTSSGANVLT
TRBJ2-7	TRBV7-2	ASSLAGTGTSYEQY
TRBJ2-6	TRBV18	ASSPLPTARRSGANVLT